The T cell receptor beta chain described here comes from a study of cytomegalovirus exposure and HLA in healthy donors. In the study overall: A prior study identified 90 million to 120 million unique TCR beta sequences from about 180 million T cells.

This CDR3 comprises 16 residues. Germline V lookup: CDR1 MDHEN, CDR2 SYDVKM. With 5 bases clipped from V and 1 base from J, the junction kept 7 bases outside the gene matches. On this clone itself: Its antigen remains unknown.

The PCR used 60 Vbeta and 13 Jbeta primers. TCRdb's table, derived via immunoSEQ multiplex PCR, lists solely in-frame clones and lacks some. The sample lists 160,000 or so clones, around 69% seen once, with 2.8% in the top ten. Study-wide results and caveats: Later analysis demonstrated an association between a missense DCLRE1C variant and TCR beta V- and J-gene trimming. Data from an earlier analysis indicated that most TCR beta V segments were productive either about 87% or about 30% of the time.

The sequencing input was PBMCs. The TCR originated in a woman aged 25 to 39 in good health and CMV-seronegative. The chain has TRBV28 and TRBJ2-2; 7 bases are shared with TRBD2. Here the CDR3 reads CASSPLGGLNTGELFF. The DNA of the CDR3 is TGTGCCAGCAGTCCCCTCGGGGGGTTGAACACCGGGGAGCTGTTTTTT.